Following are 2 T cell receptor beta chains from one sample sequenced in a study of relationships among human T cell subsets. Anti-CD45RA microbeads isolated naive and transitional T cells from pooled CD4+ and CD8+ cells. From mRNA, alpha and beta CDR3 regions were amplified using semiquantitative ARM-PCR. ARM-PCR used tagged nested gene-specific primers, then communal superprimers for exponential amplification. Via MiXCR, TCRdb re-called the multiplex PCR reads, giving one row per CDR3 protein. The sample includes about 7,300 distinct CDR3 sequences, 70% seen only once; the top ten take around 50%. Material for sequencing was naive and transitional (CD45RA+) T cells sorted from blood. The receptors were sampled from a man aged 35 to 55 in good health.

The rearrangement joins TRBV20-1 to TRBJ2-3; D is ambiguous. CDR1 and CDR2 (germline): DFQATT, SNEGSKA (reference sequence). The CDR3 runs 13 residues. V gave up 4 bases and J gave up 4 bases, with 12 bases separating them. The CDR3 protein is CSANGPQPDTQYF. The CDR3 nucleotides are TGCAGTGCTAATGGACCCCAACCAGATACGCAGTATTTT.

This clonotype is medium-sized by share. V usage is TRBV24-1 and J usage is TRBJ2-1; 11 bases align to TRBD2. Trimming removed 1 base from V and 4 bases from J; junction bases left unmatched: 5. CDR3 length: 17 residues. Germline lookup yields CDR1 KGHDR and CDR2 SFDVKD. The DNA for the CDR3 is TGTGCCACCAGTGATTTACCCATAGCGGGAGGGTACAATGAGCAGTTCTTC. The encoded protein is CATSDLPIAGGYNEQFF.